The 30 T cell receptor beta chains reported below all come from one sample, sequenced in a study of cytomegalovirus exposure and HLA in healthy donors. The PCR used 60 Vbeta and 13 Jbeta primers. Sequencing used immunoSEQ multiplex PCR; TCRdb keeps in-frame clones, though not all of them. The sample records over 35,000 clones, about 47% being singletons. The sample comprised PBMCs. These receptors were collected from a human donor in good health.

In its sample, this clone was seen a few times. The DNA of the CDR3 is TGTGCCAGTAGTATAACTAGCGGGGGGCGACCTTTCTACGAGCAGTACTTC. Amino acid sequence: CASSITSGGRPFYEQYF. This chain joins TRBV19 and TRBJ2-7; 12 positions match TRBD2. The CDR3 totals 17 residues. Germline V lookup: CDR1 LNHDA, CDR2 SQIVND (reference sequence). With V trimmed by 2 bases and J by 3 bases, 8 bases remained unmatched.

The chain joins TRBV19 to TRBJ1-5; tentatively, D is TRBD1 (6 bases). This CDR3 contains 14 residues. The germline gives CDR1 LNHDA, CDR2 SQIVND (reference sequence). V was trimmed by 4 bases and J by 1 base, leaving 8 bases between them. The CDR3: CASSKGQSNQPQHF. The CDR3 DNA reads as TGTGCCAGTAGTAAGGGACAAAGCAATCAGCCCCAGCATTTT. Full variable domain (outside the CDR3, taken from reference TRBV19 and TRBJ1-5): DGGITQSPKYLFRKEGQNVTLSCEQNLNHDAMYWYRQDPGQGLRLIYYSQIVNDFQKGDIAEGYSVSREKKESFPLTVTSAQKNPTAFYLCASSKGQSNQPQHFGDGTRLSIL.

The J gene is TRBJ2-1, the V gene TRBV5-1, with 13 bases aligning to TRBD2. The CDR3 spans 15 residues. Trimming at V came to 4 bases and at J to 6 bases, leaving 4 bases not matched to a gene. CDR1 and CDR2 (germline): SGHRS, YFSETQ. CDR3 region: CASSRWTSGSNEQFF. CDR3 in DNA: TGCGCCAGCAGCAGATGGACTAGCGGGAGCAATGAGCAGTTCTTC.

This clone appeared a few times. This chain links TRBV2 with TRBJ2-2; 10 nucleotides agree with TRBD1. From germline, CDR1 is SNHLY and CDR2 FYNNEI. This CDR3 comprises 15 residues. The ends lost 7 bases at V and 0 bases at J; junction bases unmatched: 2. The DNA for the CDR3 is TGTGCCAGCAAGGGACAGGGGTCGAACACCGGGGAGCTGTTTTTT. The encoded protein is CASKGQGSNTGELFF.

This clone appeared a few times. V and J are TRBV6-1 and TRBJ1-2; tentatively, D is TRBD1 (6 bases). The V and J ends lost 6 bases and 1 base respectively, with 9 bases between them. The CDR3 is 13 residues long. In germline, CDR1 is MNHNS, CDR2 SASEGT. The CDR3 DNA is TGTGCCAGCAGGCCAGGGGTTAACTATGGCTACACCTTC. Protein product: CASRPGVNYGYTF.

Only a few counts were recorded for this clone. The gene calls are TRBV4-1 and TRBJ2-3, with 9 bases that match TRBD2. This CDR3 region has 17 residues. Germline CDR1 MGHRA, CDR2 YSYEKL. After removal of 0 bases from V and 2 bases from J, the junction contained 6 bases not matched to a gene. The CDR3 region has the DNA TGCGCCAGCAGCCAAGATGCAAGCGGGAGGACCACAGATACGCAGTATTTT. Protein: CASSQDASGRTTDTQYF.

The chain combines TRBV6-1 with TRBJ1-2; 9 nucleotides line up with TRBD1. This CDR3 contains 15 residues. V was clipped by 5 bases and J by 7 bases; unmatched bases: 11. CDR1 is MNHNS, CDR2 SASEGT, per germline. CDR3: CASSQIRDREFGYTF. The DNA for the CDR3 is TGTGCCAGCAGTCAAATCCGGGACAGGGAATTTGGCTACACCTTC.

V and J are TRBV7-2 and TRBJ1-1, with 8 bases that match TRBD1. The V gene end was trimmed by 11 bases and the J gene end by 0 bases; junction bases not matched to a gene: 11. This CDR3 is 15 amino acids long. Germline values: CDR1 SGHTA, CDR2 FQGNSA. In DNA form, the CDR3 reads TGTGCCGGGGGGGGACAGGTGATCATGAACACTGAAGCTTTCTTT. It specifies CAGGGQVIMNTEAFF.

This clone came up a few times. This rearrangement joins TRBV14 to TRBJ2-7; a weak D match, TRBD2 (6 bases). The ends were cut back, 1 base at V and 7 bases at J, with 23 bases in the middle. There are 17 residues in the CDR3. CDR1 SGHDN and CDR2 FVKESK come from the germline V gene. The CDR3 coding sequence is TGTGCCAGCAGCCAAGTAGGTGCGGGGACCTATCCGCGTGAGCAGTACTTC. Protein product: CASSQVGAGTYPREQYF.

The rearrangement uses TRBV6-1 and TRBJ1-5; 9 nucleotides line up with TRBD1. CDR3 length equals 16 residues. The germline V gene has CDR1 MNHNS and CDR2 SASEGT. V gave up 5 bases and J gave up 7 bases; unmatched junction bases: 12. The chain's CDR3 is CASSQDSGQGRQPQHF. CDR3 nucleotide sequence: TGTGCCAGCAGTCAAGACTCGGGACAGGGACGGCAGCCCCAGCATTTT.

This clone was counted a few times. Here the CDR3 DNA reads TGTGCCAGCAGTCCGGCCCCCGGGACACCCTTCTATGGCTACACCTTC. It translates to CASSPAPGTPFYGYTF. V gene TRBV27 combines with J gene TRBJ1-2, with D possibly matching TRBD1 (6 bases). CDR3 length: 16 residues. The V end lost 5 bases, the J end lost 4 bases, and 20 bases lay between the germline ends. Germline loops: CDR1 MNHEY, CDR2 SMNVEV (reference sequence).

CDR3 sequence (DNA): TGTGCCAGCTCACCTTCCGGGACAGGGTTGATCAATGAGCAGTTCTTC. Translation gives CASSPSGTGLINEQFF. The rearrangement uses TRBV18 and TRBJ2-1, with TRBD1 matching over 9 bases. Per germline, CDR1 KGHSH and CDR2 LQKENI. This CDR3 contains 16 residues. The V and J ends lost 3 bases and 6 bases, in that order; junction bases with no gene match: 9.

This clone has a handful of counts. J is TRBJ2-5 and V is TRBV30; 14 nucleotides match TRBD2. With V trimmed by 1 base and J by 4 bases, 2 bases remained unmatched. The CDR3 covers 15 residues. Germline lookup yields CDR1 GTSNPN and CDR2 SVGIG (reference sequence). CDR3 nucleotides: TGTGCCTGGAGTGAGGGACTAGCGGGAGTAGAGACCCAGTACTTC. It translates to CAWSEGLAGVETQYF. Supplemented by reference TRBV30 and TRBJ2-5, the full variable domain reads SQTIHQWPATLVQPVGSPLSLECTVEGTSNPNLYWYRQAAGRGLQLLFYSVGIGQISSEVPQNLSASRPQDRQFILSSKKLLLSDSGFYLCAWSEGLAGVETQYFGPGTRLLVL.

This clone was observed a handful of times. V and J are TRBV2 and TRBJ2-6, with D uncertain. V was trimmed by 5 bases and J by 4 bases, leaving 6 bases between them. There are 13 residues in the CDR3. Germline CDR1 reads SNHLY; CDR2 reads FYNNEI. CDR3 bases: TGTGCCAGCAGTTTCTCGGGGGCCAACGTCCTGACTTTC. This sequence encodes CASSFSGANVLTF.

A single count supports this clone. The chain links TRBV21-1 to TRBJ1-5; whether TRBD1, the table's D call, matches the DNA was not checked. TRBV21-1 corresponds to a pseudogene. This CDR3 contains 15 residues. CDR3 nucleotide sequence: TGTGCCAGCAGCGCCTGGGCTATAAACAATCAGCCCCAGCATTTT. Its translation: CASSAWAINNQPQHF.

This clone was seen more than once but under ten times. The chain uses TRBV18 and TRBJ1-6, with a possible D match to TRBD1 (6 bases). Per the germline V gene, CDR1 is KGHSH and CDR2 is LQKENI. The V gene lost 2 bases and the J gene lost 9 bases, with 23 bases spanning the gap. There are 18 residues in the CDR3. The DNA for the CDR3 is TGTGCCAGCTCACCATCACAGGGTTTTCTAACTCGGGGTTCACCCCTCCACTTT. Residues: CASSPSQGFLTRGSPLHF.

This clone has only a few counts. The chain has TRBV2 and TRBJ2-2; TRBD2 matches 10 bases. V shed 5 bases, J shed 1 base, and the junction held 4 bases outside the gene matches. CDR1 is SNHLY and CDR2 is FYNNEI in the germline V gene. The CDR3 has 16 residues. This chain's CDR3 is CASSLIAGGNTGELFF. The CDR3 nucleotides are TGTGCCAGCAGTCTGATAGCGGGGGGGAACACCGGGGAGCTGTTTTTT.

This clone was picked up one time. J is TRBJ2-7 and V is TRBV2, with 10 bases that match TRBD1. Germline CDR1 SNHLY, CDR2 FYNNEI. V shed 4 bases, J shed 3 bases, and the junction held 3 bases outside the gene matches. The CDR3 runs 14 residues. The CDR3, as DNA: TGTGCCAGCAGTGTGGGGGACAGGGGCTACGAGCAGTACTTC. It yields the protein CASSVGDRGYEQYF.

The chain is built from TRBV7-2 and TRBJ2-7; 10 bases map to TRBD2. CDR3 length: 15 amino acids. J lost 0 bases, V lost 6 bases, and 5 bases had no gene match. CDR1 and CDR2 from the germline V gene are SGHTA and FQGNSA. CDR3 bases: TGTGCCAGCAGTTCTAGCGGGGGCTTCTCCTACGAGCAGTACTTC. Its protein product is CASSSSGGFSYEQYF.

CDR3: CASSFSSETQYF. The CDR3 DNA is TGCGCCAGCAGCTTCAGTTCAGAGACCCAGTACTTC. The chain links TRBV5-1 to TRBJ2-5; D is unresolved. V was clipped by 2 bases and J by 4 bases, with 6 bases between them. Per the germline V gene, CDR1 is SGHRS and CDR2 is YFSETQ. The CDR3 runs to 12 residues.

J is TRBJ2-7 and V is TRBV18; TRBD1 aligns across 8 bases. The length of the CDR3 is 14 residues. V was pared by 1 base and J by 3 bases, with 2 bases of the junction left unmatched. Germline assignment: CDR1 KGHSH and CDR2 LQKENI. As DNA, the CDR3 is TGTGCCAGCTCACCACTCGACAGGGGCTACGAGCAGTACTTC. It translates to CASSPLDRGYEQYF.

The V call is TRBV7-9, the J call TRBJ2-7, with 12 bases matching TRBD2. CDR3 length: 16 residues. V was pared by 6 bases and J by 2 bases, with 8 bases of the junction left unmatched. The germline CDR1 and CDR2 sequences are SEHNR and FQNEAQ (reference sequence). CDR3 amino acids: CASRSGLAGSTYEQYF. The CDR3 nucleotides read TGTGCCAGCAGGTCCGGACTAGCGGGATCGACCTACGAGCAGTACTTC.

This clone was observed a few times. This sequence joins TRBV27 and TRBJ2-4; 8 positions match TRBD1. The CDR3 contains 16 residues. V lost 5 bases to trimming and J lost 0 bases; unmatched junction nucleotides: 6. The germline V gene has CDR1 MNHEY and CDR2 SMNVEV (reference sequence). The CDR3 sequence: CASSPRTGLAKNIQYF. In nucleotides, the CDR3 is TGTGCCAGCAGTCCGCGGACAGGGCTAGCCAAAAACATTCAGTACTTC.

The rearrangement joins TRBV6-1 to TRBJ2-7, with D perhaps matching TRBD1 (6 bases). Trimming took 4 bases from V and 1 from J, leaving 11 bases between them. The germline gives CDR1 MNHNS, CDR2 SASEGT. The CDR3 consists of 14 residues. The CDR3 protein is CASSAYRESYEQYF. The DNA for the CDR3 is TGTGCCAGCAGTGCCTACAGGGAATCCTACGAGCAGTACTTC.

The rearrangement uses TRBV7-2 and TRBJ2-1; 9 bases fit TRBD2. The CDR3 covers 19 residues. Germline loops: CDR1 SGHTA, CDR2 FQGNSA. V shed 1 base and J 0 bases; nucleotides not matched to a gene: 10. CDR3 sequence reads: CASSLVGTSFQSSYNEQFF. For the CDR3, the DNA is TGTGCCAGCAGCTTAGTAGGGACTAGCTTCCAGAGCTCCTACAATGAGCAGTTCTTC.

This chain uses TRBV19 with TRBJ1-1, with 7 positions matching TRBD1. From germline, CDR1 is LNHDA and CDR2 SQIVND (reference sequence). The V gene end was trimmed by 7 bases and the J gene end by 1 base; junction bases not matched to a gene: 3. The CDR3 is 13 residues long. The CDR3 protein is CASTYRGNTEAFF. CDR3 bases: TGTGCCAGTACATACAGGGGGAACACTGAAGCTTTCTTT.

In this sample, this clone turned up a few times. The chain couples TRBV2 to TRBJ1-5, with a weak D call TRBD1 (6 bases). Per germline, CDR1 SNHLY and CDR2 FYNNEI. The ends were cut back, 5 bases at V and 1 base at J, with 15 bases in the middle. The CDR3 is 16 residues long. The CDR3 bases are TGTGCCAGCAGTTACTCGGCAGGGGCAAGCAATCAGCCCCAGCATTTT. It yields the protein CASSYSAGASNQPQHF.

The V call is TRBV4-1, the J call TRBJ1-1, with 8 bases that match TRBD1. The CDR3 spans 16 residues. V was pared by 4 bases and J by 1 base, with 8 bases of the junction left unmatched. From germline, CDR1 is MGHRA and CDR2 YSYEKL. This CDR3 reads CASSRGPQGGNTEAFF. CDR3 nucleotides: TGCGCCAGCAGCCGAGGGCCACAGGGGGGGAACACTGAAGCTTTCTTT.

V usage is TRBV18 and J usage is TRBJ1-2, with 8 positions matching TRBD1. CDR3 length: 12 amino acids. Trimming at V came to 4 bases and at J to 6 bases, leaving 1 base not matched to a gene. In germline, CDR1 is KGHSH, CDR2 LQKENI. The DNA for the CDR3 is TGTGCCAGCTCACAACAGGGGGATGGCTACACCTTC. As protein: CASSQQGDGYTF.

The sample holds a few counts of this clone. This chain links TRBV19 with TRBJ1-1; maybe TRBD1 (5 bases). Germline CDR1 and CDR2: LNHDA and SQIVND (reference sequence). V dropped 4 bases and J dropped 2 bases, with 14 bases sitting between them. CDR3 length equals 15 residues. CDR3 loop: CASSTRGLSNTEAFF. The CDR3 DNA follows: TGTGCCAGTAGTACGCGGGGGTTATCCAACACTGAAGCTTTCTTT.